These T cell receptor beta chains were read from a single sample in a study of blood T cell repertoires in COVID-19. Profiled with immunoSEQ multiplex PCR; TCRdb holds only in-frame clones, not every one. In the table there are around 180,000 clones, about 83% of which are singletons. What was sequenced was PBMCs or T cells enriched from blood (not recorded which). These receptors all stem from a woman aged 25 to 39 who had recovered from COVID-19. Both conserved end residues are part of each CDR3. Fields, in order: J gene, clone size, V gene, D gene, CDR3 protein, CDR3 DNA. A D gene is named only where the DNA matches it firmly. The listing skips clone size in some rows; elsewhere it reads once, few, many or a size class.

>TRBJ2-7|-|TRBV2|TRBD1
CASSEGTGAYEQYF
TGTGCCAGCAGTGAAGGGACAGGGGCCTACGAGCAGTACTTC
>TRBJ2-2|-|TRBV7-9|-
CASSLVGLIDTGELFF
TGTGCCAGCAGCTTAGTCGGTCTGATTGACACCGGGGAGCTGTTTTTT
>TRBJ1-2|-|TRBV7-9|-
CASSFLANYGYTF
TGTGCCAGCAGCTTTCTTGCGAACTATGGCTACACCTTC
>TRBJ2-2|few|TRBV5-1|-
CASSAASGLLGELFF
TGCGCCAGCAGCGCCGCATCGGGACTCCTGGGGGAGCTGTTTTTT
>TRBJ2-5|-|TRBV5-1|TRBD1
CASSLLATGGVETQYF
TGCGCCAGCAGCTTGTTGGCGACAGGGGGAGTGGAGACCCAGTACTTC
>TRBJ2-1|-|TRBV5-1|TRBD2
CASSPVGGRAINEQFF
TGCGCCAGCAGCCCGGTGGGGGGGAGGGCCATCAATGAGCAGTTCTTC
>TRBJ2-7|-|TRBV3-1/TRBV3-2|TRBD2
CASSQEGGRISEQYF
TGTGCCAGCAGCCAAGAGGGCGGGAGAATCTCTGAGCAGTACTTC
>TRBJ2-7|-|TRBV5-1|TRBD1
CASSLWGQATYEQYF
TGCGCCAGCAGCTTGTGGGGACAGGCTACATACGAGCAGTACTTC
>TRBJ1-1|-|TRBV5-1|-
CASSRVDTEAFF
TGCGCCAGCAGTAGAGTGGACACTGAAGCTTTCTTT
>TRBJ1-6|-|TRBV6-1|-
CASSDTGRGVSPLHF
TGTGCCAGCAGTGATACCGGACGGGGGGTTTCACCCCTCCACTTT
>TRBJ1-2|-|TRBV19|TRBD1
CASSIPGTGADGYTF
TGTGCCAGTAGTATCCCGGGGACAGGGGCAGACGGCTACACCTTC
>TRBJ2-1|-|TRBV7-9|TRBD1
CASSWGDRGIEQFF
TGTGCCAGCAGCTGGGGGGACAGGGGGATTGAGCAGTTCTTC
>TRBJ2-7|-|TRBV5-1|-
CASSLEVRSYEQYF
TGCGCCAGCAGCCTTGAGGTACGTTCCTACGAGCAGTACTTC
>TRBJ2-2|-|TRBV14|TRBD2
CASSHLLAGGPFDTGELFF
TGTGCCAGCAGCCACCTCTTAGCGGGAGGGCCGTTTGACACCGGGGAGCTGTTTTTT
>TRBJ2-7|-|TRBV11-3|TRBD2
CASSSGLDYEQYF
TGTGCCAGCAGCTCGGGACTAGACTACGAGCAGTACTTC
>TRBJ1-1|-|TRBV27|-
CASSLSGGRAEAFF
TGTGCCAGCAGTTTATCTGGGGGGAGAGCTGAAGCTTTCTTT
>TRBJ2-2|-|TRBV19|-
CASKPQHGKGEPNTGELFF
TGTGCCAGTAAACCCCAACACGGAAAGGGGGAACCGAACACCGGGGAGCTGTTTTTT
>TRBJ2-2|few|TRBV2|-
CASRVVLGGGELFF
TGTGCCAGCAGGGTCGTTCTTGGCGGCGGGGAGCTGTTTTTT
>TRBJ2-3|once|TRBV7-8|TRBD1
CASSPRDRVPDTQYF
TGTGCCAGCAGCCCACGGGACAGGGTTCCAGATACGCAGTATTTT
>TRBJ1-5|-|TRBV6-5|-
CASTHRVNQPQHF
TGTGCCAGCACTCACAGGGTCAATCAGCCCCAGCATTTT
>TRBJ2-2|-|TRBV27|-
CASSQYTNTGELFF
TGTGCCAGCAGTCAATACACCAACACCGGGGAGCTGTTTTTT
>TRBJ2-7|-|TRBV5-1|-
CASSLDFYEQYF
TGCGCCAGCAGCTTGGACTTTTACGAGCAGTACTTC
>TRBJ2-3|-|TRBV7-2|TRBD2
CASTSGTSGSSRADTQYF
TGTGCCAGCACCTCCGGGACTAGCGGATCCTCGAGGGCAGATACGCAGTATTTT
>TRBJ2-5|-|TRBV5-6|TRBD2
CASSLGQGGRQETQYF
TGTGCCAGCAGCTTAGGGCAGGGAGGGAGGCAAGAGACCCAGTACTTC
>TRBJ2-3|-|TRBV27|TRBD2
CASRQVSGRFTDTQYF
TGTGCCAGCAGACAAGTTAGCGGGAGGTTCACAGATACGCAGTATTTT
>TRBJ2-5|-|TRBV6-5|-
CASSPRRGRGETQYF
TGTGCCAGCAGTCCCCGGAGGGGGAGGGGAGAGACCCAGTACTTC
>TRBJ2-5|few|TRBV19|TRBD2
CASSASPGTSGKQETQYF
TGTGCCAGTAGTGCCAGCCCCGGGACTAGCGGTAAACAAGAGACCCAGTACTTC
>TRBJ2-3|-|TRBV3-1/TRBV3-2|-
CASSQFSGSHTDTQYF
TGTGCCAGCAGCCAATTCTCGGGGTCCCACACAGATACGCAGTATTTT
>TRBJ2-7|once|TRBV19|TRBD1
CASSTDRGYEQYF
TGTGCCAGTAGCACAGACAGGGGCTACGAGCAGTACTTC
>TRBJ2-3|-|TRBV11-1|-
CASSTLADTQYF
TGTGCCAGCAGCACTCTCGCGGATACGCAGTATTTT
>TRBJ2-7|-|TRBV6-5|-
CASSYSRIYEQYF
TGTGCCAGCAGTTACTCGCGTATCTACGAGCAGTACTTC
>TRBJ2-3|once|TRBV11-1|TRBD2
CASSFDSGRKSDTQYF
TGTGCCAGCAGCTTTGATAGCGGGAGAAAGTCAGATACGCAGTATTTT
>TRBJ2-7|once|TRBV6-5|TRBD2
CASSYNSGGEQYF
TGTGCCAGCAGTTATAATTCGGGGGGCGAGCAGTACTTC
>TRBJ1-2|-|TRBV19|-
CASSIGGFYGYTF
TGTGCCAGTAGTATAGGAGGGTTCTATGGCTACACCTTC
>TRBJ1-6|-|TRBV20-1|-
CSASRFGEGNSPLHF
TGCAGTGCTAGTAGGTTCGGGGAGGGTAATTCACCCCTCCACTTT
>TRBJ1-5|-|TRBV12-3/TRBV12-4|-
CASSQMNQPQHF
TGTGCCAGCAGTCAAATGAATCAGCCCCAGCATTTT
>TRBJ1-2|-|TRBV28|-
CASSSDSYYGYTF
TGTGCCAGCAGTTCCGACAGCTACTATGGCTACACCTTC
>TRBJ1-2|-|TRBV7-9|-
CASSLLNYGYTF
TGTGCCAGCAGCCTCTTGAACTATGGCTACACCTTC
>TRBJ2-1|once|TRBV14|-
CASSHPGGNEQFF
TGTGCCAGCAGCCATCCCGGGGGCAATGAGCAGTTCTTC
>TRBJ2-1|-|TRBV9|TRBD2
CASSVGRELAGASGNEQFF
TGTGCCAGCAGCGTAGGCCGCGAACTAGCGGGAGCCTCAGGCAATGAGCAGTTCTTC
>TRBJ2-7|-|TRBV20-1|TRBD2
CSASRLAETYEQYF
TGCAGTGCTAGTCGGCTAGCGGAAACCTACGAGCAGTACTTC
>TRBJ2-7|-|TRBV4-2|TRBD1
CASSAEGTGLMGEQYF
TGTGCCAGCAGCGCCGAAGGGACAGGCCTTATGGGGGAGCAGTACTTC